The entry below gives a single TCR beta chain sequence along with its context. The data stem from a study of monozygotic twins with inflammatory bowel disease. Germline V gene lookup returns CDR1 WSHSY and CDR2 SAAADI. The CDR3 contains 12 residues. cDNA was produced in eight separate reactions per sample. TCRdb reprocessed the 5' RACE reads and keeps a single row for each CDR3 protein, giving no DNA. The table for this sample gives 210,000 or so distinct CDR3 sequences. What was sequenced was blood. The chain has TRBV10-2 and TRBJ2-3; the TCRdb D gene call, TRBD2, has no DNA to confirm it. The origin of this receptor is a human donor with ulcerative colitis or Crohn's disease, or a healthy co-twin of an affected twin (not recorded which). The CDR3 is CASSDPGLPVYF.